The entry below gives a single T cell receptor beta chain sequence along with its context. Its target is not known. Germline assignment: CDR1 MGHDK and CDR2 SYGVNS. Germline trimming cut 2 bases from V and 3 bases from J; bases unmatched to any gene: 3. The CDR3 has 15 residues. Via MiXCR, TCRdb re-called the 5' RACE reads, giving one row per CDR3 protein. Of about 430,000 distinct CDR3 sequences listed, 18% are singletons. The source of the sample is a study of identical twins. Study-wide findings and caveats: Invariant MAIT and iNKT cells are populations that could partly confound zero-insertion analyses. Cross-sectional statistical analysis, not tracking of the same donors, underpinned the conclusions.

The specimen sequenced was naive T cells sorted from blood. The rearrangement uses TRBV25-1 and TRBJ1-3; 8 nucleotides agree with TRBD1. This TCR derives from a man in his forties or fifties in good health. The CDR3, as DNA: TGTGCCAGCAGTGAACAGGGGGCTTATGGAAACACCATATATTTT. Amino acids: CASSEQGAYGNTIYF.